Below are 5 T cell receptor beta chains sequenced from a single sample in a study of T cells after yellow fever vaccination. One entry per CDR3 protein, called by TCRdb with MiXCR from the 5' RACE reads. The sample holds 620,000 or so distinct CDR3 sequences; around 16% are singletons and the top ten take roughly 17%. The material sequenced was PBMCs, taken less than 6 days after the first yellow fever vaccination. These receptors originate from a man younger than 35 who received the YFV17D yellow fever vaccine.

The chain combines TRBV9 with TRBJ2-1; D unclear. This CDR3 is built from 15 residues. V shed 0 bases and J shed 2 bases, with 9 bases lying between them. Germline CDR1 SGDLS, CDR2 YYNGEE. The chain's CDR3 is CASSVEGDAYNEQFF. Written as DNA, the CDR3 is TGTGCCAGCAGCGTAGAAGGCGACGCCTACAATGAGCAGTTCTTC.

This clonotype came up once. The chain links TRBV18 to TRBJ1-6; tentative D call: TRBD1 (5 bases). Germline loops: CDR1 KGHSH, CDR2 LQKENI. V lost 3 bases, J lost 7 bases, and 13 bases lay in between. CDR3 length: 15 residues. The CDR3 sequence is CASSPTESPNSPLHF. The CDR3, as DNA: TGTGCCAGCTCACCGACAGAGAGCCCAAATTCACCCCTCCACTTT.

This clonotype was counted only a few times. Here the CDR3 DNA reads TGTGCCAGCAGCCCTAGGGGTAGCGGGGGAGCAGATACGCAGTATTTT. Its protein product is CASSPRGSGGADTQYF. The chain employs TRBV9 and TRBJ2-3, with TRBD2 matching over 9 bases. From germline, CDR1 is SGDLS and CDR2 YYNGEE. V lost 4 bases, J lost 4 bases, and 10 bases stayed unmatched. CDR3 length: 16 residues.

This clonotype has a handful of counts. The genes are TRBV5-1 and TRBJ1-4, with D possibly TRBD1 on 6 matching bases. The CDR3 has 14 residues. Germline V gene sequence: CDR1 SGHRS, CDR2 YFSETQ. V dropped 2 bases and J dropped 5 bases, with 10 bases sitting between them. The CDR3 loop reads CASSFRGPNEKLFF. CDR3 nucleotides: TGCGCCAGCAGCTTCCGGGGGCCGAATGAAAAACTGTTTTTT.

This clonotype was detected only a few times. The chain recombines TRBV4-2 with TRBJ2-6; no clear D. Trimming pared 0 bases from V and 1 base from J, leaving 10 bases between. This CDR3 is 17 amino acids long. CDR1 and CDR2 from the germline V gene are LGHNA and YNFKEQ. DNA of the CDR3: TGTGCCAGCAGCCAAGATTGGGGTGGTTCTGGGGCCAACGTCCTGACTTTC. Protein product: CASSQDWGGSGANVLTF.